Sequencing of this TCR beta chain was carried out in a study of regulatory T cells in long-lasting Graves disease. Study conclusions and caveats: Clonotypes that were public and shared totalled a few thousand in persistent patients versus over 800 in new patients.

The length of the CDR3 is 13 residues. Trimming removed 5 bases at V and 3 bases at J, with 11 bases between. To make TCR beta libraries, researchers used iRepertoire HTBI primers and Arm-PCR of CDR3 regions. TCRdb ran MiXCR on the multiplex PCR reads and lists one entry per CDR3 protein. The table records 410,000 or so distinct CDR3 sequences, about 15% of them present only once. As concerns this clonotype: Its antigen is unidentified.

Time point: newly diagnosed GD, antithyroid drugs for less than 3 months. PBMC-derived RNA was used for the TCR library. The data were also submitted as part of a second study, on T cells in Graves' hyperthyroidism and ophthalmopathy. That source adds: Newly diagnosed patients aged 18 to 65 had hyperthyroidism of under 2 months' duration. TCR CDR3 regions were first amplified by RT-PCR with HTBI primers.

The origin of this receptor is a woman in her 30s with Graves disease. The sample consisted of peripheral blood mononuclear cells (PBMCs), taken at new diagnosis, from a patient treated with antithyroid drugs. The genes are TRBV12-3 or TRBV12-4 and TRBJ2-7; D unresolved. Written as DNA, the CDR3 is TGTGCCAGCAGTCCAGGACGGATCTACGAGCAGTACTTC. This translates into CASSPGRIYEQYF.